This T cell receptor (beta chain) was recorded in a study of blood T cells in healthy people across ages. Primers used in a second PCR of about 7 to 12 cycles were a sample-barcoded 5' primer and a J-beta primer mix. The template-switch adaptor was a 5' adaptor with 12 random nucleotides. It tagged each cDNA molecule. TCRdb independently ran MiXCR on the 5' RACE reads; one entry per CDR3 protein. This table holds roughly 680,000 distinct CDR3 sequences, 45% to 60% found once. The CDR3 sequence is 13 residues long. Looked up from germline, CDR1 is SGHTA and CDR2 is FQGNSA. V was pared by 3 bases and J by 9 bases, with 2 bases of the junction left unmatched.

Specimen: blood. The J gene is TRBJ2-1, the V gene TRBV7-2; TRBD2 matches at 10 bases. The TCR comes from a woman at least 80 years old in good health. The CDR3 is CASSFRLAGEQFF. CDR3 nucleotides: TGTGCCAGCAGCTTCCGACTAGCGGGTGAGCAGTTCTTC.